Following are 22 T cell receptor beta chains from one sample sequenced in a study of vaccination and CD4 T cells after COVID-19. An Oncomine TCR Beta short-read assay was used to sequence the DNA from cultured CD4+ T cells. Using its own MiXCR run on the PCR reads, TCRdb lists one record per CDR3 protein. The sample lists fewer than 20,000 distinct CDR3 sequences, under 75% seen once, with about 15% in the top ten. Treatment reported: approximately 9-day PBMC culture with coronavirus spike peptide pools or control peptides (ViraFEST assay). These receptors lack a known antigen. Input material: CD4+ T cells from blood, cultured in vitro. These receptor sequences come from a human donor who had recovered from COVID-19.

This clonotype has only one observation. The DNA for the CDR3 is TGTGCCAGCAGCAGGACAGGGGGCTCAGATACGCAGTATTTT. Amino acid sequence: CASSRTGGSDTQYF. This sequence joins TRBV2 and TRBJ2-3; 11 nucleotides match TRBD1. The CDR3 sequence is 14 residues long. The V segment lost 6 bases and the J segment 4 bases; nucleotides outside the gene matches: 3. Germline V lookup: CDR1 SNHLY, CDR2 FYNNEI.

The chain is built from TRBV24-1 and TRBJ1-5; 7 positions match TRBD1. The germline V gene has CDR1 KGHDR and CDR2 SFDVKD. With 2 bases clipped from V and 7 bases from J, the junction kept 10 bases outside the gene matches. The CDR3 has 16 amino acids. CDR3 sequence (DNA): TGTGCCACCAGTGATTCCAATAACAGGGGAGGACAGCCCCAGCATTTT. Residues: CATSDSNNRGGQPQHF.

The chain employs TRBV20-1 and TRBJ2-1, with 7 positions matching TRBD1. CDR3 size: 13 residues. CDR1 DFQATT and CDR2 SNEGSKA come from the germline V gene (reference sequence). Trimming took 6 bases from V and 6 from J; bases not matched to a gene: 8. This CDR3 is CSATGTASNEQFF. The DNA for the CDR3 is TGCAGTGCAACCGGGACAGCCTCCAATGAGCAGTTCTTC.

This clonotype showed up just a few times. The V call is TRBV12-3 or TRBV12-4, the J call TRBJ2-3, with a weak D call TRBD2 (6 bases). The CDR3 sequence is 12 residues long. The V and J ends lost 4 bases and 8 bases respectively, with 10 bases between them. The CDR3 loop is CASSYSGGTQYF. Here the CDR3 DNA reads TGTGCCAGCAGTTATAGCGGTGGTACGCAGTATTTT.

Here the CDR3 DNA reads TGCAGTGCTAGAGCTGTAGGGGACAGTTTCAATCAGCCCCAGCATTTT. Amino acids: CSARAVGDSFNQPQHF. The rearrangement joins TRBV20-1 to TRBJ1-5; TRBD1 aligns across 7 bases. CDR1 is DFQATT, CDR2 SNEGSKA, per germline (reference sequence). The trim removed 1 base at V and 3 bases at J, leaving 9 bases unmatched. The CDR3 length is 16 residues.

This clonotype turned up a few times. The chain combines TRBV15 with TRBJ1-5; D is undetermined. V lost 0 bases and J lost 11, with 14 bases in between. The CDR3 consists of 14 residues. Germline V CDR1 and CDR2: LNHNV, YYDKDF (reference sequence). CDR3 residues: CATSRDLRVRAQHF. The CDR3 DNA follows: TGTGCCACCAGCAGAGATCTTCGGGTAAGGGCCCAGCATTTT.

Judged by abundance, this clonotype is medium-sized. The rearrangement links TRBV28 to TRBJ1-5; TRBD1 matches 11 bases. This CDR3 has 16 residues. V gave up 5 bases and J gave up 5 bases; unmatched junction bases: 8. Germline V gene data show CDR1 as MDHEN and CDR2 as SYDVKM. CDR3: CASSPQDRGQDQPQHF. CDR3 DNA sequence: TGTGCCAGCAGTCCCCAGGACAGGGGGCAAGATCAGCCCCAGCATTTT.

This sequence joins TRBV4-3 and TRBJ1-5; the D gene is possibly TRBD1 (5 bases). The ends were cut back, 1 base at V and 0 bases at J, with 7 bases in the middle. The CDR3 has 15 amino acids. Germline values: CDR1 LGHNA, CDR2 YSLEER. Here the CDR3 DNA reads TGCGCCAGCAGCCAAGGGAGGGGTAGCAATCAGCCCCAGCATTTT. It codes for CASSQGRGSNQPQHF.

The CDR3 protein is CASSLTLRRSSGNTIYF. The CDR3 DNA sequence: TGTGCCAGCAGTTTAACGTTGAGAAGGAGCTCTGGAAACACCATATATTTT. The chain has TRBV28 and TRBJ1-3; D is unclear. Trimming removed 2 bases at V and 0 bases at J, with 14 bases between. CDR1 and CDR2 from the germline V gene are MDHEN and SYDVKM. The CDR3 loop spans 17 amino acids.

This chain uses TRBV7-2 with TRBJ1-3; no firm D call. From germline, CDR1 is SGHTA and CDR2 FQGNSA. V lost 3 bases to trimming and J lost 4 bases, with 10 bases between them. The CDR3 is 14 amino acids. CDR3 sequence reads: CASSFGGAGNTIYF. The CDR3 DNA is TGTGCCAGCAGCTTCGGAGGAGCGGGAAACACCATATATTTT.

This chain connects TRBV7-2 to TRBJ2-1; 8 bases line up with TRBD1. Germline values: CDR1 SGHTA, CDR2 FQGNSA. After removal of 4 bases from V and 2 bases from J, the junction contained 4 bases not matched to a gene. The CDR3 totals 15 residues. CDR3 residues: CASSYTTGAYNEQFF. Written as DNA, the CDR3 is TGTGCCAGCAGCTATACGACAGGGGCCTACAATGAGCAGTTCTTC.

This clonotype appeared a single time. V and J are TRBV11-2 and TRBJ2-5; TRBD2 matches 8 bases. This CDR3 has 14 amino acids. The V and J ends lost 3 bases and 4 bases, in that order; junction bases with no gene match: 4. Germline assignment: CDR1 SGHAT and CDR2 FQNNGV. The CDR3 reads CASSFSGGGETQYF. CDR3 in DNA: TGTGCCAGCAGCTTTTCCGGGGGGGGAGAGACCCAGTACTTC. The full variable domain, with the rest looked up from reference TRBV11-2 and TRBJ2-5, is EAGVAQSPRYKIIEKRQSVAFWCNPISGHATLYWYQQILGQGPKLLIQFQNNGVVDDSQLPKDRFSAERLKGVDSTLKIQPAKLEDSAVYLCASSFSGGGETQYFGPGTRLLVL.

This sequence joins TRBV7-8 and TRBJ1-3, with D perhaps TRBD1 (6 bases). Germline V CDR1 and CDR2: SGHVS, FQNEAQ. Trimming took 5 bases from V and 4 from J, leaving 12 bases between them. This CDR3 is built from 14 residues. The CDR3 sequence is CASSPQGGGNTIYF. Written as DNA, the CDR3 is TGTGCCAGCAGCCCACAGGGCGGCGGAAACACCATATATTTT.

The chain carries TRBV6-2 or TRBV6-3 and TRBJ2-5; D gene uncertain. Looked up from germline, CDR1 is MNHEY and CDR2 is SVGEGT. This CDR3 spans 13 amino acids. The V gene lost 6 bases and the J gene lost 3 bases, with 11 bases spanning the gap. The CDR3 spells CASRPIAEETQYF. Here the CDR3 DNA reads TGTGCCAGCAGACCTATAGCAGAAGAGACCCAGTACTTC.

This chain joins TRBV20-1 and TRBJ1-4; the D is unclear. Germline values: CDR1 DFQATT, CDR2 SNEGSKA (reference sequence). The CDR3 length is 13 residues. The V end was cut by 6 bases, the J end by 5 bases, with 13 bases between. The chain's CDR3 is CSAPPGVNEKLFF. In DNA, the CDR3 is TGCAGTGCCCCACCGGGTGTCAATGAAAAACTGTTTTTT.

The chain is built from TRBV27 and TRBJ1-6, with unresolved D. This CDR3 region has 14 residues. The germline V gene encodes CDR1 MNHEY and CDR2 SMNVEV (reference sequence). Trimming shortened V by 5 bases and J by 8 bases, and 13 bases separated the two germline ends. The CDR3 reads CASSPPSAYSPLHF. CDR3 nucleotides: TGTGCCAGCAGTCCACCTAGTGCGTATTCACCCCTCCACTTT.

This chain's CDR3 is CASNPGTGKRQTF. The DNA of the CDR3 is TGTGCCAGCAATCCCGGGACAGGGAAACGCCAAACCTTC. This chain uses TRBV6-1 with TRBJ1-2, with 9 bases aligning to TRBD1. Germline V gives CDR1 MNHNS, CDR2 SASEGT. The ends lost 7 bases at V and 14 bases at J; junction bases unmatched: 14. CDR3 length equals 13 residues.

This clonotype was detected a few times. The chain is built from TRBV21-1 and TRBJ1-1; the table's D call of TRBD1 was not tested on the DNA. TRBV21-1 is designated a pseudogene. The CDR3 sequence is 15 residues long. CDR3: CASTDWPGQHTEAFF. DNA for the CDR3: TGTGCCAGCACCGATTGGCCGGGACAGCACACTGAAGCTTTCTTT.

CDR3: CSASNDATNTEAFF. CDR3 DNA sequence: TGCAGTGCTAGTAACGACGCCACGAACACTGAAGCTTTCTTT. This chain links TRBV20-1 with TRBJ1-1; D gene uncertain. CDR3 size: 14 residues. V was trimmed by 3 bases and J by 1 base, leaving 12 bases between them. CDR1 is DFQATT, CDR2 SNEGSKA, per germline (reference sequence).

This chain links TRBV6-1 with TRBJ1-2; a weak D match, TRBD1 (5 bases). V was trimmed by 7 bases and J by 2 bases, leaving 20 bases between them. Germline CDR1 MNHNS, CDR2 SASEGT. This CDR3 region has 16 residues. The CDR3 region is CASTGGAASVNYGYTF. As DNA, the CDR3 is TGTGCCAGCACCGGAGGGGCCGCTTCGGTGAACTATGGCTACACCTTC.

This clonotype was seen only a few times. The chain has TRBV6-5 and TRBJ1-2; a weak D match, TRBD1 (5 bases). The germline V gene has CDR1 MNHEY and CDR2 SVGAGI. CDR3 length: 15 residues. Trimming removed 4 bases at V and 8 bases at J, with 20 bases between. CDR3 nucleotide sequence: TGTGCCAGCAGTTCCGCGGAGGGCAGGGCCGTGGGCTACACCTTC. It translates to CASSSAEGRAVGYTF.

This chain uses TRBV7-2 with TRBJ1-5, with TRBD1 matching over 9 bases. The trim removed 4 bases at V and 0 bases at J, leaving 7 bases unmatched. The CDR3 is 17 residues long. CDR1 is SGHTA, CDR2 FQGNSA, per germline. The DNA for the CDR3 is TGTGCCAGCAGCTGGGGGGGGACAGGGATTAGCAATCAGCCCCAGCATTTT. Translation gives CASSWGGTGISNQPQHF.